This T cell receptor (beta chain) stems from a study of T-cell reconstitution after alpha-beta-depleted transplantation in children. Unique molecular identifiers were incorporated when the TCRbeta library was constructed. Each CDR3 protein is one row after TCRdb ran MiXCR on the PCR reads. The sample has 400,000 to 500,000 distinct CDR3 sequences; roughly 11% are singletons. This clonotype was detected only a few times. The germline V gene has CDR1 DFQATT and CDR2 SNEGSKA (reference sequence). The CDR3 totals 12 residues. V was cut by 8 bases and J by 4 bases, with 12 bases left in between. The clonotype was recovered from a human donor who donated a stem cell graft to a child with acute myeloid leukemia. The chain links TRBV20-1 to TRBJ2-1; TRBD2 might be the D (5 bases). This sample comprised PBMCs from the stem cell graft donor, obtained from the stem cell graft. The CDR3 protein is CSTREGYNEQFF. CDR3 sequence (DNA): TGCAGTACCCGCGAGGGATACAATGAGCAGTTCTTC.